The clone carrying this T cell receptor (beta chain) was found a few times. Its antigen is not known. The ends lost 7 bases at V and 10 bases at J; junction bases unmatched: 16. Germline V CDR1 and CDR2: SNHLY, FYNNEI. The CDR3 runs 14 residues. The data were taken from a study of response to subunit inactivated influenza vaccine. Study-wide points: Authors suggested few new T cells are recruited by each seasonal influenza vaccination.

TCRdb itself ran the RT-PCR reads through MiXCR, one entry per CDR3 protein. The table includes 500,000 to 750,000 distinct CDR3 sequences, 14% detected once. This sequence was found in a man between 50 and 59 years old who received an inactivated influenza vaccine. The chain carries TRBV2 and TRBJ2-7, with TRBD2 identical over 7 bases. Sequencing used PBMCs from blood, obtained about 11 days after vaccination. The CDR3 loop is CASTRTGAGAGQYF. The CDR3 DNA reads as TGTGCCAGCACTAGGACTGGTGCGGGAGCAGGACAGTACTTC.